The clone carrying this T cell receptor beta chain has a handful of counts. Just one base apart from a much larger clone, this may be a read error. Germline V gene lookup returns CDR1 SGDLS and CDR2 YYNGEE. The CDR3 totals 15 residues. The data were taken from a study of blood T cells in healthy people across ages. Next came a second PCR, run for roughly 6 to 11 cycles, which used a sample-barcoded 5' primer along with a J-beta primer mix. TCRdb redid the calling of the 5' RACE reads with MiXCR, one entry per CDR3 protein. The sample includes about 640,000 distinct CDR3 sequences, roughly 31% of them seen just once.

The source is a woman of 80 years or more in good health. The V call is TRBV9, the J call TRBJ2-5; TRBD1 might be the D (5 bases). Input material: blood. The CDR3 spells CASSVDRTTQATQYF. The CDR3 DNA reads as TGTGCCAGCAGCGTAGACAGGACGACCCAAGCGACCCAGTACTTC.